The clone carrying this T cell receptor (beta chain) was recorded a few times. Germline loops: CDR1 SGHDT, CDR2 YYEEEE. Trimming took 0 bases from V and 4 from J; bases not matched to a gene: 7. The CDR3 covers 16 residues. The data originate from a study of control samples from healthy donors and cancer patients. The table came from immunoSEQ multiplex PCR; TCRdb's copy has only in-frame clones and leaves some out. This sample carries some 79,000 clones, more than 75% of them seen once, and the ten largest clones take 4%. V is TRBV5-6 and J is TRBJ1-1; 9 bases agree with TRBD1. The sequence came from a woman between 50 and 59 years old in good health. The specimen sequenced was blood. The CDR3 DNA is TGTGCCAGCAGCTTGGGGGACAGGGAAGGGGGCACTGAAGCTTTCTTT. Translated: CASSLGDREGGTEAFF.